The next 7 T cell receptor beta chains were all read from a single sample in a study of blood T cell repertoires in COVID-19. The assay was immunoSEQ multiplex PCR, and TCRdb's table has in-frame clones only and misses some. The data hold 150,000 to 200,000 clones, with 80% observed a single time. Sequences were obtained from PBMCs or T cells enriched from blood (not recorded which). The source of these receptors is a woman aged 55 to 70 who had recovered from COVID-19.

The V call is TRBV18, the J call TRBJ1-3; D remains ambiguous. The CDR3 totals 13 residues. V lost 8 bases to trimming and J lost 4 bases, with 12 bases between them. The germline gives CDR1 KGHSH, CDR2 LQKENI. This CDR3 reads CASRHLGGNTIYF. In DNA, the CDR3 is TGTGCCAGCCGACATCTTGGCGGAAACACCATATATTTT.

The CDR3 DNA follows: TGTGCCAGCAGTTTCGGGCAGGTGGGGAGCAATGAGCAGTTCTTC. Translated: CASSFGQVGSNEQFF. The chain is built from TRBV27 and TRBJ2-1; a weak D match, TRBD2 (5 bases). The CDR3 runs 15 residues. V shed 3 bases and J shed 6 bases, with 15 bases lying between them. CDR1 is MNHEY and CDR2 is SMNVEV in the germline V gene (reference sequence).

This chain connects TRBV12-2 to TRBJ2-5; TRBD2 reflects the table's D call only, with no check against the DNA. TRBV12-2 is labeled a pseudogene. CDR3 length: 16 residues. CDR3 sequence (DNA): TGTGCAAGTCGCTTAGGACTAGCGGGGTTCCAAGAGACCCAGTACTTC. The encoded protein is CASRLGLAGFQETQYF.

This chain joins TRBV7-9 and TRBJ2-7; unclear D gene. Trimming took off 1 base at V and 4 bases at J, with 14 bases between the two ends. The length of the CDR3 is 15 residues. Germline CDR1 and CDR2: SEHNR and FQNEAQ (reference sequence). CDR3 loop: CASSLDAPGLYEQYF. Here the CDR3 DNA reads TGTGCCAGCAGCTTAGATGCCCCGGGTTTATACGAGCAGTACTTC.

The V and J genes are TRBV27 and TRBJ2-7; D is ambiguous. The germline V gene encodes CDR1 MNHEY and CDR2 SMNVEV (reference sequence). The CDR3 totals 14 residues. V was trimmed by 3 bases and J by 1 base, leaving 10 bases between them. This CDR3 reads CASSLGRSSYEQYF. In DNA form, the CDR3 reads TGTGCCAGCAGTTTGGGCAGGTCTTCCTACGAGCAGTACTTC.

V gene TRBV5-6 combines with J gene TRBJ1-5; TRBD1 aligns across 9 bases. V dropped 3 bases and J dropped 4; count of bases not matched to a gene: 5. Germline lookup yields CDR1 SGHDT and CDR2 YYEEEE. The CDR3 has 15 residues. As DNA, the CDR3 is TGTGCCAGCAGCTGGTGGGACAGGGAAAATCAGCCCCAGCATTTT. Amino acid sequence: CASSWWDRENQPQHF.

The chain combines TRBV12-1 with TRBJ2-5; no check of the table's D call, TRBD2, against the DNA was made. TRBV12-1 is deemed a pseudogene. The CDR3 consists of 15 residues. The CDR3 nucleotides are TGTGCCAGCAGCTTTGCGCAAGGGGAGGCGGAGACCCAGTACTTC. Amino acids: CASSFAQGEAETQYF.